This T cell receptor (beta chain) came from a study of control samples from healthy donors and cancer patients. There are 15 residues in the CDR3. Trimming at V came to 3 bases and at J to 3 bases, leaving 3 bases not matched to a gene. CDR1 is LNHDA, CDR2 SQIVND, per germline (reference sequence). Libraries were prepared by immunoSEQ multiplex PCR; TCRdb keeps only in-frame clonotypes and omits some of them. The sample lists around 85,000 clones; approximately 91% were seen once. V and J are TRBV19 and TRBJ1-5, with 9 bases aligning to TRBD1. Material for sequencing was blood. The TCR comes from a woman aged 55 to 70 in good health. CDR3 in DNA: TGTGCCAGTAGTATTGGACAGGGGTTCAATCAGCCCCAGCATTTT. It yields the protein CASSIGQGFNQPQHF.